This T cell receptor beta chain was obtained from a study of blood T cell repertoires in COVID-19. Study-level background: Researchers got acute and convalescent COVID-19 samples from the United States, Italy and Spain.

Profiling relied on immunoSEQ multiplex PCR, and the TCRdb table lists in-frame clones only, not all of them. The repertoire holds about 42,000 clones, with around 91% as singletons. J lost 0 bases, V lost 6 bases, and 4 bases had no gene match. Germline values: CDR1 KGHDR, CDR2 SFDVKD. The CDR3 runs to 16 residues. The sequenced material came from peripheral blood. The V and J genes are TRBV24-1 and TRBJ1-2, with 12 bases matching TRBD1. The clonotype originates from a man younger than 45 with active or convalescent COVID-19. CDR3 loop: CATSPGQGAPNYGYTF. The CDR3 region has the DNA TGTGCCACCAGTCCGGGACAGGGGGCCCCTAACTATGGCTACACCTTC.